This T cell receptor beta chain emerged from a study of T cells in localized non-small cell lung cancer. Assay used: immunoSEQ multiplex PCR; TCRdb lists only in-frame clones, some missing. The table has some 53,000 clones, 86% seen once. The source of this sequence is a male donor aged 60 or over with stage III squamous cell lung carcinoma. The specimen was peripheral blood, collected before any cancer treatment.

CDR3 loop: CASSLGGTGAPYEQYF. In nucleotides, the CDR3 is TGTGCCAGCAGCTTAGGTGGGACAGGGGCCCCCTACGAGCAGTACTTC. The chain is built from TRBV11-2 and TRBJ2-7, with 10 bases lining up with TRBD1. The V gene's germline CDR1 is SGHAT and CDR2 FQNNGV. Trimming cost V 1 base and J 2 bases; bases outside gene matches: 5. The CDR3 covers 16 residues.